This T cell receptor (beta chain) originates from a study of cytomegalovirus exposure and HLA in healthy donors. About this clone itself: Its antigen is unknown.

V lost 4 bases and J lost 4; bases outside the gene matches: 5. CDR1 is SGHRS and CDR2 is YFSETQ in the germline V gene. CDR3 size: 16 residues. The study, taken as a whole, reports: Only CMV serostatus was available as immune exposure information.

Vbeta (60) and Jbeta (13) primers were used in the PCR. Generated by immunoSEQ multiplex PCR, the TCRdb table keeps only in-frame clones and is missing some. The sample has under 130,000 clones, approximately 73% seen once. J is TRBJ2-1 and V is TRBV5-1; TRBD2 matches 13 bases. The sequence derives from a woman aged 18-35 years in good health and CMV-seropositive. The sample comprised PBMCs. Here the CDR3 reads CASSILLAGGYNEQFF. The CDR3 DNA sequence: TGCGCCAGCAGCATACTACTAGCGGGGGGGTACAATGAGCAGTTCTTC.